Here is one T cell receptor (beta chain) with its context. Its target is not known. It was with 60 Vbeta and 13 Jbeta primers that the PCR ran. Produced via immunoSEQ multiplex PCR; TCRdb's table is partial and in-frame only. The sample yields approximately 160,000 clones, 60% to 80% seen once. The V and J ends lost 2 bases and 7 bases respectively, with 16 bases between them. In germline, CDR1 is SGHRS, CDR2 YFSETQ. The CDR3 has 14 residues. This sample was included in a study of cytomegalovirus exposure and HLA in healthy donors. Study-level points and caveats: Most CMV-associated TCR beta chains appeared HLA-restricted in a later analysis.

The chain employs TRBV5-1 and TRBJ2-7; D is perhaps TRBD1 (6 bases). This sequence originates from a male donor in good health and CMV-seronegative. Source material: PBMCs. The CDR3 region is CASSFTGTTCEQYF. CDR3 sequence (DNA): TGCGCCAGCAGCTTCACCGGGACAACGTGTGAGCAGTACTTC.